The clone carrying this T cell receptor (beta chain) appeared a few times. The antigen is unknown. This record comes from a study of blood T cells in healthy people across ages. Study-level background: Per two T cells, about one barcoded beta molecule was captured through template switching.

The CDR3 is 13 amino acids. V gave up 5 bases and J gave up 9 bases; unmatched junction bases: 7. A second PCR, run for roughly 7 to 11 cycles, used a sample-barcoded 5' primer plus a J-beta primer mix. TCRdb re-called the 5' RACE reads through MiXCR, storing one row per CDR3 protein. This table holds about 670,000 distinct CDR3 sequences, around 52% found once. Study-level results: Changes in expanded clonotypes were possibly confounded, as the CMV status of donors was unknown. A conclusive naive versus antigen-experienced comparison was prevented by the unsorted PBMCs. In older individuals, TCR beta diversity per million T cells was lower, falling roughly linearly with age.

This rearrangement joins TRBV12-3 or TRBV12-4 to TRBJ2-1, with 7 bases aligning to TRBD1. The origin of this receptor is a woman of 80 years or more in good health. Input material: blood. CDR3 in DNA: TGTGCCAGCAGTGACAGGGTGAACGGTGAGCAGTTCTTC. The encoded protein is CASSDRVNGEQFF.